What follows are 15 T cell receptor beta chains derived from one specimen sequenced in a study of beta chain features in type 1 diabetes. The study reverse transcribed the entire isolated RNA, so it sequenced expressed TCRB transcripts. The data were produced by immunoSEQ multiplex PCR, yet TCRdb's version contains in-frame clones alone and is incomplete. The repertoire consists of 160,000 or so clones, with roughly 63% occurring once and the leading ten covering around 0.096%. The antigens of these receptors remain unknown. Study-level points and caveats: Moderate but significant shortening of TCRB CDR3s was recorded in all four CD4+ subsets from Type 1 diabetes patients.

The sample comprised naive CD4+ T cells from blood. Receptors were obtained from a man under 40 with type 1 diabetes.

V and J are TRBV5-1 and TRBJ2-1; TRBD2 is a possible D gene (5 bases). Trimming cost V 0 bases and J 0 bases, with 7 bases left between them. In germline, CDR1 is SGHRS, CDR2 YFSETQ. The CDR3 spans 15 residues. The CDR3 DNA reads TGCGCCAGCAGCTTGGAAGGGAGCTCCTACAATGAGCAGTTCTTC. Its translation: CASSLEGSSYNEQFF. The variable domain in full, with the rest retrieved from reference TRBV5-1 and TRBJ2-1, is KAGVTQTPRYLIKTRGQQVTLSCSPISGHRSVSWYQQTPGQGLQFLFEYFSETQRNKGNFPGRFSGRQFSNSRSEMNVSTLELGDSALYLCASSLEGSSYNEQFFGPGTRLTVL.

This clone came up a few times. V usage is TRBV9 and J usage is TRBJ2-6, with TRBD1 matching over 8 bases. Per the germline V gene, CDR1 is SGDLS and CDR2 is YYNGEE. Unmatched junction bases numbered 7, after V lost 2 bases and J lost 0 bases. CDR3 length: 18 residues. CDR3 coding DNA: TGTGCCAGCAGCGTTGAGATGACAGGGGACTCTGGGGCCAACGTCCTGACTTTC. Protein sequence: CASSVEMTGDSGANVLTF. The full variable domain, with the rest looked up from reference TRBV9 and TRBJ2-6, is DSGVTQTPKHLITATGQRVTLRCSPRSGDLSVYWYQQSLDQGLQFLIQYYNGEERAKGNILERFSAQQFPDLHSELNLSSLELGDSALYFCASSVEMTGDSGANVLTFGAGSRLTVL.

This clone turned up a few times. The chain combines TRBV9 with TRBJ2-3; the match to TRBD2 covers 11 bases. V was pared by 5 bases and J by 4 bases, with 3 bases of the junction left unmatched. Germline V CDR1 and CDR2: SGDLS, YYNGEE. The CDR3 covers 14 residues. Written as DNA, the CDR3 is TGTGCCAGCAGTTCTAGCGGGGGGCCAGATACGCAGTATTTT. Translation: CASSSSGGPDTQYF.

The chain is built from TRBV7-9 and TRBJ1-1; D is unresolved. This CDR3 has 13 residues. Germline V gene data show CDR1 as SEHNR and CDR2 as FQNEAQ (reference sequence). V was clipped by 5 bases and J by 3 bases, with 10 bases between them. The DNA of the CDR3 is TGTGCCAGCAGCAATAAAGGGTACACTGAAGCTTTCTTT. It codes for CASSNKGYTEAFF.

The chain combines TRBV4-1 with TRBJ2-3, with TRBD1 identical over 8 bases. The CDR3 is 15 amino acids. Germline CDR1 MGHRA, CDR2 YSYEKL. The V and J ends lost 4 bases and 3 bases, in that order; junction bases with no gene match: 6. The CDR3 region has the DNA TGCGCCAGCAGCCCTCCGACAGGGGAGACAGATACGCAGTATTTT. This codes for CASSPPTGETDTQYF.

This chain joins TRBV30 and TRBJ2-1; the D is unclear. Germline assignment: CDR1 GTSNPN and CDR2 SVGIG (reference sequence). The germline V and J ends were trimmed by 2 bases and 10 bases, with 15 bases remaining between them. There are 13 residues in the CDR3. This chain's CDR3 is CAWSLGSAREQFF. CDR3 coding DNA: TGTGCCTGGAGTCTGGGTTCGGCCCGAGAGCAGTTCTTC.

This chain links TRBV11-2 with TRBJ2-3; 12 bases line up with TRBD1. With 5 bases clipped from V and 4 bases from J, the junction kept 1 base outside the gene matches. Germline-derived CDR1 and CDR2 are SGHAT and FQNNGV. The CDR3 is made up of 14 amino acids. CDR3 nucleotides: TGTGCCAGCAGCCGGGACAGGGGGCCAGATACGCAGTATTTT. It is translated as CASSRDRGPDTQYF.

V is TRBV29-1 and J is TRBJ2-3, with D possibly TRBD2 on 5 matching bases. CDR1 is SQVTM and CDR2 is ANQGSEA in the germline V gene. The CDR3 totals 14 residues. The CDR3 nucleotides read TGCAGAGTCCCTCGGGGTGGCCTGGATGGTACGCAGTATTTT. As protein: CRVPRGGLDGTQYF.

This clone showed up just a few times. The rearrangement joins TRBV5-1 to TRBJ2-5; D not certain. This CDR3 is built from 13 residues. V lost 0 bases and J 3 bases, leaving 6 bases between the germline ends. The V gene's germline CDR1 is SGHRS and CDR2 YFSETQ. Here the CDR3 DNA reads TGCGCCAGCAGCTTGGTCCCCGAAGAGACCCAGTACTTC. Translating gives CASSLVPEETQYF.

The V call is TRBV14, the J call TRBJ2-1, with TRBD1 matching 10 bases. The trim removed 4 bases at V and 7 bases at J, leaving 13 bases unmatched. The length of the CDR3 is 17 residues. Germline V gene data show CDR1 as SGHDN and CDR2 as FVKESK. CDR3 in DNA: TGTGCCAGCAGCCCTACCGCCGGGACAGGGGTTTGGAATGAGCAGTTCTTC. Its translation: CASSPTAGTGVWNEQFF.

This clone was recorded a few times. The chain couples TRBV14 to TRBJ2-3, with unresolved D. With 1 base removed from V and 7 bases from J, the gap between germline ends came to 6 bases. Germline V lookup: CDR1 SGHDN, CDR2 FVKESK. There are 12 residues in the CDR3. The CDR3: CASSQVGYTQYF. The CDR3, as DNA: TGTGCCAGCAGCCAAGTCGGTTATACGCAGTATTTT.

This clone was recorded a few times. V gene TRBV7-2 combines with J gene TRBJ2-1; the D is unclear. The V gene's germline CDR1 is SGHTA and CDR2 FQGNSA. The CDR3 contains 12 residues. Trimming cost V 2 bases and J 7 bases, with 6 bases left between them. The CDR3 here is CASSLISNEQFF. CDR3 sequence (DNA): TGTGCCAGCAGCTTAATAAGTAATGAGCAGTTCTTC.

The chain links TRBV15 to TRBJ2-7; TRBD2 aligns across 9 bases. Germline CDR1 LNHNV, CDR2 YYDKDF (reference sequence). The CDR3 has 17 residues. The trim removed 0 bases at V and 0 bases at J, leaving 6 bases unmatched. The CDR3 here is CATSREASGINSYEQYF. The CDR3 region has the DNA TGTGCCACCAGCAGAGAAGCTAGCGGGATCAACTCCTACGAGCAGTACTTC.

The chain is built from TRBV29-1 and TRBJ1-5; maybe TRBD1 (5 bases). Germline V gene data show CDR1 as SQVTM and CDR2 as ANQGSEA. Trimming pared 5 bases from V and 5 bases from J, leaving 10 bases between. This CDR3 spans 12 amino acids. CDR3 nucleotides: TGCAGCGTTTCAGGGCCCGATCAGCCCCAGCATTTT. Its protein is CSVSGPDQPQHF. Full variable domain (outside the CDR3, taken from reference TRBV29-1 and TRBJ1-5): SAVISQKPSRDICQRGTSLTIQCQVDSQVTMMFWYRQQPGQSLTLIATANQGSEATYESGFVIDKFPISRPNLTFSTLTVSNMSPEDSSIYLCSVSGPDQPQHFGDGTRLSIL.

The chain has TRBV4-3 and TRBJ2-1; 11 nucleotides line up with TRBD1. The CDR3 spans 15 residues. J gave up 6 bases and V 4 bases, and 5 bases lay outside the gene matches. Per germline, CDR1 LGHNA and CDR2 YSLEER. CDR3 sequence: CASSPDRGLRNEQFF. The CDR3 bases are TGCGCCAGCAGCCCGGACAGGGGGCTTCGCAATGAGCAGTTCTTC.